The clone carrying this T cell receptor (beta chain) was picked up one time. These data belong to a study of blood T cell repertoires in COVID-19. Study as a whole: PBMCs, B-cell-depleted T cells, or T cells were the source of the cDNA or gDNA that made up the material.

This CDR3 spans 15 amino acids. Germline V gene sequence: CDR1 LNHDA, CDR2 SQIVND (reference sequence). V gave up 10 bases and J gave up 0 bases, with 16 bases separating them. In the study's own analysis: Amplified reference gene primers provided the basis for estimating nucleated cell counts. Generated by immunoSEQ multiplex PCR, the TCRdb table keeps only in-frame clones and is missing some. V, J and clone size derive from that table, while D and trimming were established from the DNA sequence. This table holds 150,000 to 200,000 clones, 86% found once. The V gene is TRBV19, the J gene TRBJ2-1; perhaps TRBD2 as D (6 bases). Sequenced: peripheral blood. This clonotype was obtained from a woman aged 80 or older in a cohort sampled during active or convalescent COVID-19. CDR3 bases: TGTGCCATCCTATCAGGAGGGAGCTCCTACAATGAGCAGTTCTTC. Its protein product is CAILSGGSSYNEQFF.